Each of the 4 T cell receptor beta chains below was sequenced from the same sample in a study of tumor-infiltrating lymphocytes in primary liver carcinoma. Co-extracted RNA and DNA came from roughly 21-30 mg of unsorted bulk tissue. Making TCR beta cDNA involved approximately 530 ng total RNA and a constant-region primer. Employing slightly modified ARM-PCR, three nested multiplex PCR rounds were run, and these gave rise to the TCR beta libraries. The first two PCR rounds used TRBV1-TRBV30 forward primers with a C-beta reverse primer, nine to eleven cycles each. MiXCR, run by TCRdb on the multiplex PCR reads, gives a single entry per CDR3 protein. Of roughly 49,000 distinct CDR3 sequences detected, approximately 70% appear once; the ten largest clones hold approximately 31%. Specimen: liver tumor tissue from sampling region 5. The subset is: tumor region T5, tumor centre. Receptors originate from a man aged 40-55 years with primary liver carcinoma and hepatitis B virus infection.

With respect to this clonotype: The germline gene is not matched at one end of the junction; a read error may be the cause. This chain links TRBV6-6 with TRBJ2-3; 10 bases fit TRBD1. Germline values: CDR1 MNHNY, CDR2 SVGAGI (reference sequence). The CDR3 runs to 18 residues. CDR3 sequence reads: CTSSHSTGGLLYTDTQYF. Written as DNA, the CDR3 is TGTACCAGCAGTCACTCGACAGGGGGCCTATTATACACAGATACGCAGTATTTT.

In the case of this clonotype: The junction differs from germline at one of its ends, possibly a read error. The chain combines TRBV18 with TRBJ2-1; 8 nucleotides agree with TRBD1. Per the germline V gene, CDR1 is KGHSH and CDR2 is LQKENI. This CDR3 is 15 amino acids long. The CDR3 DNA is TGTGCCAGCCGCGGACAGGGCACTCGGAACAATGGGCAGTTCTTC. This sequence encodes CASRGQGTRNNGQFF.

In its sample, this clonotype was seen a few times. A much larger clone sits a single nucleotide away, making a read error possible. The CDR3 bases are TGTGCCAGCAACTCTGGACAGGGAAACTATGGCTACACCTTC. This sequence encodes CASNSGQGNYGYTF. The chain joins TRBV5-4 to TRBJ1-2; 8 bases align to TRBD1. Germline V CDR1 and CDR2: SGHNT, YYREEE (reference sequence). The V and J ends lost 6 bases and 2 bases, in that order; junction bases with no gene match: 6. The CDR3 has 14 amino acids.

About this clonotype itself: This likely comes from a read error, as the CDR3 has no conserved phenylalanine or tryptophan at its end. The chain uses TRBV11-2 and TRBJ1-6; the match to TRBD1 covers 9 bases. This CDR3 spans 14 amino acids. Germline assignment: CDR1 SGHAT and CDR2 FQNNGV. CDR3 amino acids: CDSSLQGANSSLHL. The CDR3 nucleotides are TGTGACAGCAGCTTACAGGGGGCGAATTCATCCCTCCACCTT.